The present TCR beta chain was sequenced within a study of blood T cells in healthy people across ages. Findings of the study overall: As age increased, TCR beta diversity per million T cells fell in a roughly linear fashion. When one million T cells were used, diversity estimates were thought to be underestimates.

Germline lookup yields CDR1 SGHAT and CDR2 FQNNGV. The V segment lost 7 bases and the J segment 7 bases; nucleotides outside the gene matches: 11. The CDR3 loop spans 14 amino acids. About this clonotype itself: The antigen remains undetermined.

Individuals who donated were healthy Caucasians from Russia aged roughly 6 to 95. Sample-barcoded 5' priming and a J-beta primer mix drove a second PCR of roughly 7 to 11 cycles. From each sample, at least 2.5 million paired-end reads containing CDR3 were obtained. TCRdb reanalysed the 5' RACE reads using MiXCR and keeps one entry per CDR3 protein. The profile shows 850,000 to 1,000,000 distinct CDR3 sequences, around 54% of them singletons. The TCR sequence derives from a woman aged 55-69 years in good health. Sequenced: blood. The V and J genes are TRBV11-2 and TRBJ1-2, with 8 bases that match TRBD1. CDR3: CASTNVRDRCGYTF. In nucleotides, the CDR3 is TGTGCCAGCACCAATGTCCGGGACAGGTGTGGCTACACCTTC.